This T cell receptor (beta chain) was observed in a study of shared clonotypes between healthy human individuals. To note about this clone: The same CDR3 is also encoded by other DNA sequences in this sample.

Repertoires were generated with immunoSEQ multiplex PCR, while TCRdb's copy carries only in-frame clones and drops some. The sample contains around 2,000,000 clones, around 93% of which appear only once. Germline V gives CDR1 SEHNR, CDR2 FQNEAQ (reference sequence). Deletions cut 0 bases from V and 4 bases from J, with 13 bases between. The CDR3 loop spans 16 amino acids. CD45RO negativity and positive selection for CCR7 defined naive CD8 cells, a population that excluded terminally differentiated effector memory CD45RA+ cells. This TCR derives from a man younger than 35 in good health. Some clones in this sample may be carry-over from other donors' samples. The sample comprised naive CD8+ T cells from PBMCs. V is TRBV7-9 and J is TRBJ2-1; D gene ambiguous. CDR3: CASSLALGGPYNEQFF. Here the CDR3 DNA reads TGTGCCAGCAGCTTAGCGCTGGGCGGTCCTTACAATGAGCAGTTCTTC.